The 3 T cell receptor beta chains below were found in one sample sequenced in a study of tumor T cells in aggressive B-cell lymphoma. The repertoire was sequenced with immunoSEQ multiplex PCR; TCRdb's copy has only in-frame clones and lacks some. The sample lists 8,500 to 14,000 clones; about 89% were seen once. The sequencing sample was made of tumor tissue. The receptor source for this set is an adult with diffuse large B cell lymphoma.

J is TRBJ2-1 and V is TRBV28, with TRBD1 identical over 8 bases. Germline lookup yields CDR1 MDHEN and CDR2 SYDVKM. The CDR3 length is 14 residues. Trimming cost V 6 bases and J 4 bases; bases outside gene matches: 5. The CDR3 coding sequence is TGTGCCAGCAGCCCGACAGGGGTATACAATGAGCAGTTCTTC. Encoded protein: CASSPTGVYNEQFF.

The V gene is TRBV11-3, the J gene TRBJ2-1; 7 bases are shared with TRBD2. CDR1 and CDR2 (germline): SGHNT, YENEEA. The CDR3 consists of 16 residues. V gave up 2 bases and J gave up 4 bases; unmatched junction bases: 8. The CDR3 protein is CASSLTGSGSYNEQFF. CDR3 coding DNA: TGTGCCAGCAGCTTAACCGGTAGCGGGTCTTACAATGAGCAGTTCTTC.

The rearrangement joins TRBV2 to TRBJ2-5; 9 nucleotides line up with TRBD1. Germline V gene lookup returns CDR1 SNHLY and CDR2 FYNNEI. Unmatched junction bases numbered 9, after V lost 5 bases and J lost 2 bases. This CDR3 comprises 16 residues. The CDR3 DNA reads TGTGCCAGCAGTATACCCGGGACAGGGCGGCAAGAGACCCAGTACTTC. Encoded protein: CASSIPGTGRQETQYF.